This TCR beta chain is drawn from a study of molecular identifiers for immune sequencing clone quantification. Broader study findings: Among about a million naive cells, as was reported, spiked Jurkat TCR RNA from one cell was detectable.

The table lists this clonotype with many counts. Its specificity is unknown. In preparing bulk TCR libraries, previously described methods and listed TCR primers were used. TCRdb itself ran the PCR reads through MiXCR, one entry per CDR3 protein. The sample lists 490,000 or so distinct CDR3 sequences, 20% to 25% occurring once. Germline V CDR1 and CDR2: SGHTA, FQGNSA. V dropped 5 bases and J dropped 2 bases, with 13 bases sitting between them. The CDR3 totals 14 residues. Sequencing input: naive CD8+ T cells from blood, with Jurkat cell RNA spiked in. As for subset: FACS-sorted CD8+CD4-CCR7+CD45RA+ naive T cells. The chain uses TRBV7-2 and TRBJ2-7; D possibly uses TRBD1 or TRBD2 (5 bases each). The clonotype originates from a human donor in good health. Some libraries in this study had Jurkat cell RNA spiked in. The CDR3 DNA sequence: TGTGCCAGCAGCGCGGCCGGGGCTGCCTACGAGCAGTACTTC. Residues: CASSAAGAAYEQYF.